The rows below give T cell receptor beta chains drawn from one sample of a study of CD8 T cells in Susac syndrome. TCRdb used MiXCR to reprocess the immunoSEQ multiplex PCR reads, holding one entry per CDR3 protein. The sample contains around 200,000 distinct CDR3 sequences, 85% to 95% of which appear only once. The sequenced material came from CD4+ T cells from PBMCs. The source is a human donor in good health. CDR3s include the opening cysteine and the closing phenylalanine or tryptophan. Each record gives: D gene, clone size, J gene, V gene, CDR3 DNA, CDR3 protein. A D gene is named only where the DNA matches it firmly. Clone size is shown for a subset of rows, as once, few, many or a class of expanded clone.

D gene: TRBD1; clone size: .; J gene: TRBJ2-5; V gene: TRBV4-1; CDR3 DNA: TGCGCCAGCAGCCACCTCCCGCCGGGACAGGGGCAAGAGACCCAGTACTTC; CDR3 protein: CASSHLPPGQGQETQYF
D gene: TRBD1; clone size: .; J gene: TRBJ2-5; V gene: TRBV7-8; CDR3 DNA: TGTGCCAGCAGCTCAAGGGGACAGGGGGTTGGACAAGAGACCCAGTACTTC; CDR3 protein: CASSSRGQGVGQETQYF
D gene: .; clone size: once; J gene: TRBJ1-6; V gene: TRBV24-1; CDR3 DNA: TGTGCCACCAGTGCCTTTGACTCACCCCTCCACTTT; CDR3 protein: CATSAFDSPLHF
D gene: .; clone size: .; J gene: TRBJ2-5; V gene: TRBV5-4; CDR3 DNA: TGTGCCAGCAGCTTGGAGCCTAGCCAAGAGACCCAGTACTTC; CDR3 protein: CASSLEPSQETQYF
D gene: .; clone size: .; J gene: TRBJ2-3; V gene: TRBV11-3; CDR3 DNA: TGTGCCAGCAGCTTAGGGGACGCTAGCACAGATACGCAGTATTTT; CDR3 protein: CASSLGDASTDTQYF
D gene: TRBD1; clone size: .; J gene: TRBJ2-1; V gene: TRBV30; CDR3 DNA: TGTGCCTGGAGTCCCGACAGGGATAAGCAGTTCTTC; CDR3 protein: CAWSPDRDKQFF
D gene: .; clone size: .; J gene: TRBJ2-7; V gene: TRBV3-1; CDR3 DNA: TGTGCCAGCAGCCAAGATCGGGCGGACGAGCAGTACTTC; CDR3 protein: CASSQDRADEQYF
D gene: TRBD2; clone size: .; J gene: TRBJ2-7; V gene: TRBV6-6; CDR3 DNA: TGTGCCAGCAGCTCTAGCGGGGGGCCGGGGGAGCAGTACTTC; CDR3 protein: CASSSSGGPGEQYF
D gene: TRBD2; clone size: .; J gene: TRBJ2-1; V gene: TRBV6-5; CDR3 DNA: TGTGCCACAATGCGGGGGAGTGAGCAGTTCTTC; CDR3 protein: CATMRGSEQFF
D gene: .; clone size: .; J gene: TRBJ1-5; V gene: TRBV3-1; CDR3 DNA: TGTGCCAGCAGCCAAGGACACAATAGCAATCAGCCCCAGCATTTT; CDR3 protein: CASSQGHNSNQPQHF
D gene: TRBD2; clone size: .; J gene: TRBJ2-3; V gene: TRBV12-3/TRBV12-4; CDR3 DNA: TGTGCCAGCAGTCCTCGACTAGCGGGGGATCCAGATACGCAGTATTTT; CDR3 protein: CASSPRLAGDPDTQYF
D gene: .; clone size: .; J gene: TRBJ1-2; V gene: TRBV12-3/TRBV12-4; CDR3 DNA: TGTGCCAGCAGTTCAGGGTTCGGCTACACCTTC; CDR3 protein: CASSSGFGYTF
D gene: .; clone size: .; J gene: TRBJ2-6; V gene: TRBV15; CDR3 DNA: TGTGCCACCAGCAGAGTAGGGGTCTCTGGGGCCAACGTCCTGACTTTC; CDR3 protein: CATSRVGVSGANVLTF
D gene: .; clone size: once; J gene: TRBJ1-1; V gene: TRBV30; CDR3 DNA: TGTGCCTGGAGCAGGGTAGTCACTGAAGCTTTCTTT; CDR3 protein: CAWSRVVTEAFF
D gene: TRBD1; clone size: .; J gene: TRBJ2-3; V gene: TRBV19; CDR3 DNA: TGTGCCAGTAGTCCCGGACAGGGCGGCACAGATACGCAGTATTTT; CDR3 protein: CASSPGQGGTDTQYF
D gene: TRBD1; clone size: few; J gene: TRBJ1-2; V gene: TRBV5-6; CDR3 DNA: TGTGCCAGCAGCTGGGACAGGGATGGCTACACCTTC; CDR3 protein: CASSWDRDGYTF
D gene: .; clone size: .; J gene: TRBJ2-7; V gene: TRBV6-2/TRBV6-3; CDR3 DNA: TGTGCCAGCAGTTACACCGGGGATCTATCCTACGAGCAGTACTTC; CDR3 protein: CASSYTGDLSYEQYF
D gene: .; clone size: .; J gene: TRBJ2-7; V gene: TRBV12-3/TRBV12-4; CDR3 DNA: TGTGCCAGCAGACTTACAGGGCTGGGTGAGCAGTACTTC; CDR3 protein: CASRLTGLGEQYF
D gene: TRBD1; clone size: .; J gene: TRBJ1-5; V gene: TRBV7-9; CDR3 DNA: TGTGCCACCACAGGGGGTCAGGGTCAGCCCCAGCATTTT; CDR3 protein: CATTGGQGQPQHF
D gene: .; clone size: .; J gene: TRBJ2-2; V gene: TRBV12-3/TRBV12-4; CDR3 DNA: TGTGCCAGCAGCTTTACTAGTTCAGCCGGGGAGCTGTTTTTT; CDR3 protein: CASSFTSSAGELFF
D gene: .; clone size: .; J gene: TRBJ2-1; V gene: TRBV30; CDR3 DNA: TGTGCCTGGAGTCCCGGTATAGGACGGAATGAGCAGTTCTTC; CDR3 protein: CAWSPGIGRNEQFF
D gene: .; clone size: .; J gene: TRBJ2-5; V gene: TRBV23-1; CDR3 DNA: TGCGCCAATACGACAGTCCAAGAGACCCAGTACTTC; CDR3 protein: CANTTVQETQYF
D gene: .; clone size: .; J gene: TRBJ1-1; V gene: TRBV18; CDR3 DNA: TGTGCCAGCTCACGGGCAATACAGACGAACACTGAAGCTTTCTTT; CDR3 protein: CASSRAIQTNTEAFF
D gene: TRBD1; clone size: .; J gene: TRBJ2-7; V gene: TRBV7-9; CDR3 DNA: TGTGCCACCACCCGGGTGTTGGGACAGCCCTTCTCCTACGAGCAGTACTTC; CDR3 protein: CATTRVLGQPFSYEQYF
D gene: TRBD1; clone size: .; J gene: TRBJ2-2; V gene: TRBV29-1; CDR3 DNA: TGCAGCGTGGGTGGGACAGGGGCCACCGGGGAGCTGTTTTTT; CDR3 protein: CSVGGTGATGELFF
D gene: TRBD1; clone size: .; J gene: TRBJ2-5; V gene: TRBV5-4; CDR3 DNA: TGTGCCAGCAGTTTAACAGGGGGAGAGACCCAGTACTTC; CDR3 protein: CASSLTGGETQYF
D gene: .; clone size: .; J gene: TRBJ1-1; V gene: TRBV12-3/TRBV12-4; CDR3 DNA: TGTGCCAGCAGTTTATCCGGCATACAGGGCACTGAAGCTTTCTTT; CDR3 protein: CASSLSGIQGTEAFF
D gene: .; clone size: .; J gene: TRBJ2-4; V gene: TRBV4-2; CDR3 DNA: TGTGCCAGCAGCCAAGGGACAACGGGACAATTGGAAAACATTCAGTACTTC; CDR3 protein: CASSQGTTGQLENIQYF
D gene: TRBD2; clone size: once; J gene: TRBJ2-2; V gene: TRBV24-1; CDR3 DNA: TGTGCCACCGGGGGGACTAGCGGTTACACCGGGGAGCTGTTTTTT; CDR3 protein: CATGGTSGYTGELFF
D gene: .; clone size: .; J gene: TRBJ1-2; V gene: TRBV3-1; CDR3 DNA: TGTGCCAGCAGCCAAGGCGAGCTTAGGGATGGCTACACCTTC; CDR3 protein: CASSQGELRDGYTF
D gene: .; clone size: .; J gene: TRBJ2-3; V gene: TRBV10-3; CDR3 DNA: TGTGCCATCAGGGGGTTTGGGGCACCCTCCCGGCCAGATACGCAGTATTTT; CDR3 protein: CAIRGFGAPSRPDTQYF
D gene: .; clone size: once; J gene: TRBJ1-5; V gene: TRBV18; CDR3 DNA: TGTGCCAGCTCACCGGAGGTCCAAAATCAGCCCCAGCATTTT; CDR3 protein: CASSPEVQNQPQHF
D gene: TRBD1; clone size: .; J gene: TRBJ1-5; V gene: TRBV6-1; CDR3 DNA: TGTGCCAGCAGTTCACAGGGGTATCAGCCCCAGCATTTT; CDR3 protein: CASSSQGYQPQHF
D gene: TRBD2; clone size: .; J gene: TRBJ2-1; V gene: TRBV28; CDR3 DNA: TGTGCCAGCAGTCGGACTAGCGGGACGGAGGGCAATGAGCAGTTCTTC; CDR3 protein: CASSRTSGTEGNEQFF
D gene: .; clone size: .; J gene: TRBJ2-5; V gene: TRBV27; CDR3 DNA: TGTGCCAGCAGTCCCGGACAGTGGGAGACCCAGTACTTC; CDR3 protein: CASSPGQWETQYF
D gene: .; clone size: .; J gene: TRBJ1-1; V gene: TRBV7-2; CDR3 DNA: TGTGCCAGCAGCCCCTCCACGAACACTGAAGCTTTCTTT; CDR3 protein: CASSPSTNTEAFF
D gene: .; clone size: .; J gene: TRBJ2-3; V gene: TRBV12-3/TRBV12-4; CDR3 DNA: TGTGCCAGTGTTTGGGCAGGTGGAGATACGCAGTATTTT; CDR3 protein: CASVWAGGDTQYF
D gene: .; clone size: .; J gene: TRBJ2-7; V gene: TRBV2; CDR3 DNA: TGTGCCAGCAGTGAACTAGGTGGCAGGTTAGACGAGCAGTACTTC; CDR3 protein: CASSELGGRLDEQYF
D gene: TRBD1; clone size: once; J gene: TRBJ2-7; V gene: TRBV4-3; CDR3 DNA: TGCGCCAGCAGCCACGCTCGGGGGGACAGGGGGGACTACGAGCAGTACTTC; CDR3 protein: CASSHARGDRGDYEQYF
D gene: .; clone size: .; J gene: TRBJ2-1; V gene: TRBV19; CDR3 DNA: TGTGCCAGTACAGCCGGGGCTCCCGGCGGGAATGAGCAGTTCTTC; CDR3 protein: CASTAGAPGGNEQFF
D gene: TRBD2; clone size: .; J gene: TRBJ2-3; V gene: TRBV12-3/TRBV12-4; CDR3 DNA: TGTGCCAGCAGTTTTCTAGCGGGAGCAGATACGCAGTATTTT; CDR3 protein: CASSFLAGADTQYF
D gene: .; clone size: .; J gene: TRBJ1-2; V gene: TRBV3-1; CDR3 DNA: TGTGCCAGCAGCAAATTGGAACAGGAGTATGGCTACACCTTC; CDR3 protein: CASSKLEQEYGYTF
D gene: .; clone size: few; J gene: TRBJ2-1; V gene: TRBV4-1; CDR3 DNA: TGCGCCAGCAGCTCCGCCCCAGGGGCAGGTGAGCAGTTCTTC; CDR3 protein: CASSSAPGAGEQFF
D gene: .; clone size: .; J gene: TRBJ2-5; V gene: TRBV20-1; CDR3 DNA: TGCAGTGCTGCTAGGGTGGGCGAAGAGACCCAGTACTTC; CDR3 protein: CSAARVGEETQYF
D gene: .; clone size: .; J gene: TRBJ2-6; V gene: TRBV6-4; CDR3 DNA: TGTGCCAGCCGAGGGGGGACTGGGGCCAACGTCCTGACTTTC; CDR3 protein: CASRGGTGANVLTF
D gene: .; clone size: .; J gene: TRBJ2-5; V gene: TRBV3-1; CDR3 DNA: TGTGCCAGCAGCCCTCCCGGGGCAGAGACCCAGTACTTC; CDR3 protein: CASSPPGAETQYF
D gene: .; clone size: .; J gene: TRBJ1-2; V gene: TRBV7-9; CDR3 DNA: TGTGCCAGCAGCTCCTCTGGGGTGAACGGCTACACCTTC; CDR3 protein: CASSSSGVNGYTF
D gene: TRBD2; clone size: .; J gene: TRBJ2-4; V gene: TRBV15; CDR3 DNA: TGTGCCACCAGCAGGGTCTTTGGGGGGGACATTCAGTACTTC; CDR3 protein: CATSRVFGGDIQYF
D gene: .; clone size: .; J gene: TRBJ1-2; V gene: TRBV28; CDR3 DNA: TGTGCCAGCACCTCGTGGAGGGAAAATGGCTACACCTTC; CDR3 protein: CASTSWRENGYTF
D gene: TRBD1; clone size: .; J gene: TRBJ2-5; V gene: TRBV30; CDR3 DNA: TGTGCCTGGAACAGGGGGAAGCAAGAGACCCAGTACTTC; CDR3 protein: CAWNRGKQETQYF
D gene: .; clone size: .; J gene: TRBJ2-1; V gene: TRBV4-3; CDR3 DNA: TGCGCCAGCAGCCCCCAACTCATTGTTAGCTCCTACAATGAGCAGTTCTTC; CDR3 protein: CASSPQLIVSSYNEQFF
D gene: TRBD1; clone size: .; J gene: TRBJ1-2; V gene: TRBV6-6; CDR3 DNA: TGTGCCAGCAGTTACTCGACAGGGGATGGCTACACCTTC; CDR3 protein: CASSYSTGDGYTF
D gene: .; clone size: .; J gene: TRBJ2-5; V gene: TRBV19; CDR3 DNA: TGTGCCAGTACCGGGACACCTAGGGGAGAGACCCAGTACTTC; CDR3 protein: CASTGTPRGETQYF
D gene: .; clone size: .; J gene: TRBJ2-1; V gene: TRBV29-1; CDR3 DNA: TGCAGCGTTGAGCGACAGATCAATGAGCAGTTCTTC; CDR3 protein: CSVERQINEQFF
D gene: .; clone size: .; J gene: TRBJ1-2; V gene: TRBV7-9; CDR3 DNA: TGTGCCAGCAGCTTGGGGCAGGGGAGCACCTTC; CDR3 protein: CASSLGQGSTF
D gene: .; clone size: .; J gene: TRBJ2-7; V gene: TRBV20-1; CDR3 DNA: TGCAGTGCTAGCGTACTACAGGGAGGCTTTAAGGGCGAGCAGTACTTC; CDR3 protein: CSASVLQGGFKGEQYF
D gene: .; clone size: .; J gene: TRBJ2-1; V gene: TRBV3-1; CDR3 DNA: TGTGCCAGCAGCCAAAGCCCCCGGGACATCTACAATGAGCAGTTCTTC; CDR3 protein: CASSQSPRDIYNEQFF
D gene: .; clone size: .; J gene: TRBJ2-2; V gene: TRBV3-1; CDR3 DNA: TGTGCCAGCAGCCAAGGACGGACTGGCGGGGAGCTGTTTTTT; CDR3 protein: CASSQGRTGGELFF
D gene: TRBD2; clone size: .; J gene: TRBJ2-3; V gene: TRBV20-1; CDR3 DNA: TGCAGTGCTCTACTACCGGGACTAGCGAACCCCACAGATACGCAGTATTTT; CDR3 protein: CSALLPGLANPTDTQYF
D gene: .; clone size: .; J gene: TRBJ1-1; V gene: TRBV3-1; CDR3 DNA: TGTGCCAGCAGCCAAAAGGGGGTCAGCACTGAAGCTTTCTTT; CDR3 protein: CASSQKGVSTEAFF